This TCR beta chain was retrieved from a study of CD8 T cells in ankylosing spondylitis. Findings and limits, study-wide: Disease-linked clones, CD8+, were relatively rare in peripheral blood. Characteristic of ankylosing spondylitis blood, it appeared, was a TCR beta motif comprising 7 to 9 highly homologous variants.

V was pared by 3 bases and J by 6 bases, with 6 bases of the junction left unmatched. The CDR3 sequence is 14 residues long. Germline loops: CDR1 DFQATT, CDR2 SNEGSKA (reference sequence). Comments on this clonotype: Its target is unknown.

MiXCR was run by TCRdb on the 5' RACE reads, yielding one entry per CDR3 protein. The sample has 800,000 to 900,000 distinct CDR3 sequences; approximately 12% are singletons. Material: blood, either unsorted or a sorted T cell fraction (not recorded which). The J gene is TRBJ1-5, the V gene TRBV20-1; the match to TRBD1 covers 9 bases. The receptor comes from a male donor with ankylosing spondylitis. CDR3 sequence reads: CSASAGTGPQPQHF. DNA of the CDR3: TGCAGTGCTAGCGCCGGGACAGGGCCTCAGCCCCAGCATTTT.